This TCR beta chain appears in the sequencing data of a study of control samples from healthy donors and cancer patients. Repertoires were generated with immunoSEQ multiplex PCR, while TCRdb's copy carries only in-frame clones and drops some. Among roughly 170,000 clones listed, 80% to 95% were seen once. This CDR3 spans 19 amino acids. The germline V gene encodes CDR1 SGHRS and CDR2 YFSETQ. V shed 2 bases, J shed 2 bases, and the junction held 11 bases outside the gene matches. This receptor was obtained from a woman between 35 and 50 years old in good health. The chain carries TRBV5-1 and TRBJ2-6, with 9 bases identical to TRBD1. The sequencing input was blood. CDR3 region: CASSFINPGTGTGANVLTF. CDR3 DNA: TGCGCCAGCAGCTTCATCAATCCCGGGACAGGGACTGGGGCCAACGTCCTGACTTTC.